This T cell receptor beta chain originates from a study of T-cell reconstitution after alpha-beta-depleted transplantation in children. Study-wide results and caveats: When one year had passed after transplant, most T-cell counts and diversity came from newly produced T cells. The study traced high day-60 TCRbeta diversity in some patients to surviving recipient T cells and thymic progenitors. Roughly two months post-transplant, alpha-beta T cells reportedly originated from several hundred graft clones that had expanded.

This clonotype showed up just a few times. Its antigen remains unidentified. This CDR3 contains 12 residues. Trimming took off 4 bases at V and 2 bases at J, with 6 bases between the two ends. Looked up from germline, CDR1 is ENHRY and CDR2 is SYGVKD. Construction of the TCRbeta library involved unique molecular identifiers. TCRdb reprocessed the PCR reads via MiXCR and lists one record per CDR3 protein. Of around 600,000 distinct CDR3 sequences in the sample, roughly 23% were seen once. Source: PBMCs, mostly from graft donor cells, taken 360 days after TCRalphabeta/CD19-depleted stem cell transplant. This TCR was recovered from a boy younger than two who had a stem cell transplant for acute myeloid leukemia, so the T cells may come from the graft donor. The rearrangement links TRBV10-3 to TRBJ2-7; no clear D. The CDR3 nucleotides read TGTGCCATCAGTGGTACAGCCTACGAGCAGTACTTC. Protein product: CAISGTAYEQYF.